This TCR beta chain was found in a study of cytotoxic CD8 clonotypes in ibrutinib-treated CLL. Turning to the study itself: The study recorded mean values of approximately 260,000 productive templates and tens of thousands of productive rearrangements per sample.

Turning to this clone: Other DNA sequences of this sample code for an identical CDR3.

The repertoire was sequenced with immunoSEQ multiplex PCR; TCRdb's copy has only in-frame clones and lacks some. The sample records approximately 92,000 clones, roughly three quarters being singletons. The sample in question was PBMCs, obtained after 24 months of ibrutinib treatment. This clonotype was sampled from a human donor with chronic lymphocytic leukemia.

DNA for the CDR3: TGTGCCAGCTCCCCTCAAGAGACCCAGTACTTC. Its protein product is CASSPQETQYF. The chain combines TRBV18 with TRBJ2-5; no clear D. Trimming shortened V by 6 bases and J by 2 bases, and 4 bases separated the two germline ends. This CDR3 region has 11 residues. Germline CDR1 reads KGHSH; CDR2 reads LQKENI.